This passage covers 5 T cell receptor beta chains from one sample sequenced in a study of Graves' ophthalmopathy and Graves' hyperthyroidism. The authors amplified TCR beta CDR3 regions from RNA transcripts. The workflow started with a first-round RT-PCR run with HTBI primers and then moved on to a second-round multiplex PCR. MiXCR was run by TCRdb on the multiplex PCR reads, yielding one entry per CDR3 protein. Seen here are 580,000 or so distinct CDR3 sequences, under 40% observed once, and the top ten hold about 4.2%. The specimen was peripheral blood or thyroid tissue (not recorded which). These receptors originate from an adult man with Graves' hyperthyroidism.

The chain carries TRBV20-1 and TRBJ2-7; weak D call: TRBD2 (5 bases). The closer fit of TRBJ2-1 to the DNA end suggests the J call may be wrong. This CDR3 spans 13 amino acids. CDR1 is DFQATT, CDR2 SNEGSKA, per germline (reference sequence). CDR3 residues: CSASSTGGNEQFF. Here the CDR3 DNA reads TGCAGTGCTAGTTCAACTGGCGGGAATGAGCAGTTCTTC.

The V and J genes are TRBV19 and TRBJ2-6; unclear D gene. The CDR3 extends over 15 amino acids. Germline loops: CDR1 LNHDA, CDR2 SQIVND (reference sequence). Trimming pared 2 bases from V and 1 base from J, leaving 6 bases between. The CDR3 loop reads CASSITWSGANVLTF. The DNA of the CDR3 is TGTGCCAGTAGTATAACTTGGTCTGGGGCCAACGTCCTGACTTTC.

The J gene is TRBJ2-7, the V gene TRBV5-1; 7 nucleotides align to TRBD1. V gave up 4 bases and J gave up 7 bases; unmatched junction bases: 14. Germline-derived CDR1 and CDR2 are SGHRS and YFSETQ. The CDR3 has 15 residues. This CDR3 reads CASSDGQANYNEQYF. The CDR3 coding sequence is TGCGCCAGCAGCGACGGACAGGCCAACTACAATGAGCAGTACTTC.

This chain connects TRBV5-1 to TRBJ1-4; possible D gene TRBD1, 6 bases. The CDR3 covers 18 residues. The V gene lost 5 bases and the J gene lost 2 bases, with 22 bases spanning the gap. Germline CDR1 and CDR2: SGHRS and YFSETQ. The CDR3: CASRAGVSSGATNEKLFF. The CDR3 nucleotides read TGCGCCAGCAGGGCAGGGGTTTCCAGTGGCGCTACTAATGAAAAACTGTTTTTT.

This clonotype was counted many times. V usage is TRBV29-1 and J usage is TRBJ2-6; D possibly corresponds to TRBD1 (6 bases). The CDR3 totals 16 residues. Germline V gene lookup returns CDR1 SQVTM and CDR2 ANQGSEA. V shed 4 bases and J shed 1 base, with 14 bases lying between them. The CDR3 DNA reads as TGCAGCGTTGTAGGGACACAGGGTTCTGGGGCCAACGTCCTGACTTTC. Its translation is CSVVGTQGSGANVLTF.